The 6 T cell receptor beta chains presented below share a single source sample, sequenced in a study of T cell responses to AZD1222 COVID-19 vaccine. The data were produced by immunoSEQ multiplex PCR, yet TCRdb's version contains in-frame clones alone and is incomplete. Of roughly 110,000 clones in the sample, about 90% were seen once. Sequenced here: peripheral blood, sampled 28 days after the second AZD1222 dose. Source of these receptors: an adult who received the AZD1222 COVID-19 vaccine.

Written as DNA, the CDR3 is TGTGCCAGCAGCTTGCTGGCAGACCTCACTGAAGCTTTCTTT. It yields the protein CASSLLADLTEAFF. The chain links TRBV7-2 to TRBJ1-1; no reliable D call. V was shortened by 3 bases and J by 4 bases, with 12 bases between the two germline ends. Germline values: CDR1 SGHTA, CDR2 FQGNSA. This CDR3 is built from 14 residues.

The V and J genes are TRBV3-1 (or the pseudogene TRBV3-2) and TRBJ2-2; 7 bases map to TRBD2. Germline CDR1 reads LGHDT; CDR2 reads YNNKEL (reference sequence). After removal of 0 bases from V and 3 bases from J, the junction contained 4 bases not matched to a gene. This CDR3 has 16 amino acids. CDR3 DNA sequence: TGTGCCAGCAGCCAAGATGGGGGGAGGGACACCGGGGAGCTGTTTTTT. Amino acid sequence: CASSQDGGRDTGELFF.

V gene TRBV6-2 or TRBV6-3 combines with J gene TRBJ1-5; 9 positions match TRBD1. The CDR3 runs to 17 residues. CDR1 is MNHEY, CDR2 SVGEGT, per germline. J was trimmed by 2 bases and V by 2 bases; bases with no gene match: 7. The CDR3: CASSYAGTGRGNQPQHF. Here the CDR3 DNA reads TGTGCCAGCAGTTACGCCGGGACAGGGAGAGGCAATCAGCCCCAGCATTTT.

The V and J genes are TRBV2 and TRBJ2-1, with 9 bases matching TRBD1. CDR1 and CDR2 (germline): SNHLY, FYNNEI. This CDR3 contains 15 residues. Unmatched junction bases numbered 2, after V lost 1 base and J lost 4 bases. As DNA, the CDR3 is TGTGCCAGCAGTGAAGAGGGACAGGGATACAATGAGCAGTTCTTC. Its protein product is CASSEEGQGYNEQFF.

This sequence joins TRBV7-9 and TRBJ2-7, with D possibly matching TRBD1 (5 bases). Germline CDR1 is SEHNR and CDR2 is FQNEAQ (reference sequence). Trimming shortened V by 5 bases and J by 5 bases, and 13 bases separated the two germline ends. CDR3 size: 13 residues. CDR3 DNA sequence: TGTGCCAGCAGCGCAACAGGATACAACGAGCAGTACTTC. It encodes CASSATGYNEQYF.

This clone was observed once. The V and J genes are TRBV11-3 and TRBJ2-2, with D tentatively TRBD1 (6 bases). The CDR3 loop spans 15 amino acids. CDR1 and CDR2 from the germline V gene are SGHNT and YENEEA. The V and J ends lost 6 bases and 3 bases respectively, with 14 bases between them. The CDR3, as DNA: TGTGCCAGCAGTCAGGGGTTATTGGACACCGGGGAGCTGTTTTTT. Its translation: CASSQGLLDTGELFF.